The source of this T cell receptor beta chain is a study of shared T cell receptors in the human thymus. The sample holds one count of this clone. Only in-frame clones appear in the TCRdb table, and some are missing; sequencing was by immunoSEQ multiplex PCR. The sample lists more than 550,000 clones; approximately 85% were seen once. The same sample was also studied in work on human thymus T cells.

This TCR was recovered from a girl in the first two years of life with a congenital heart defect. Specimen: thymocytes.

In DNA form, the CDR3 reads TGCGCCAGCAGCCACTTTACAACTAACTATGGCTACACCTTC. It translates to CASSHFTTNYGYTF. The genes are TRBV4-1 and TRBJ1-2; no clear D gene. With 3 bases removed from V and 0 bases from J, the gap between germline ends came to 8 bases. In germline, CDR1 is MGHRA, CDR2 YSYEKL. The CDR3 runs to 14 residues.